This T cell receptor (beta chain) is drawn from a study of Ad26.COV2.S vaccination and SARS-CoV-2 variants. Study at large: Participants got Ad26.COV2.S intramuscularly, once or twice 56 days apart. Study outcomes and limitations: Across vaccine and placebo recipients, the breadth of non-spike TCRs was similar. Those who received the vaccine showed greater spike-specific TCR breadth than those given placebo.

V dropped 6 bases and J dropped 4 bases, with 12 bases sitting between them. The CDR3 length is 13 residues. The germline CDR1 and CDR2 sequences are MRHNA and SNTAGT. The repertoire was sequenced with immunoSEQ multiplex PCR; TCRdb's copy has only in-frame clones and lacks some. The sample includes roughly 350,000 clones, approximately 86% seen only once; the top ten take roughly a tenth. Treatment denoted: 15 to 20 received Ad26.COV2.S at low or high dose, single or two shots; 5 received placebo; per-sample allocation not given. Day 63 after the first injection of vaccine or placebo was the sampling time. Its platform was an Ad26 vector, and its expressed antigen was Wuhan-strain SARS-CoV-2 spike. This clone was observed a single time. Antigen unknown.

The sequenced sample was peripheral blood, obtained in a trial of Ad26.COV2.S vaccine versus placebo. The chain carries TRBV6-4 and TRBJ1-2, with D possibly matching TRBD1 (5 bases). This TCR was sampled from a person between 18 and 59 years old who received the Ad26.COV2.S COVID-19 vaccine or a placebo. The CDR3 loop reads CASRDNGGYGYTF. The CDR3 coding sequence is TGTGCCAGCAGGGACAACGGAGGCTATGGCTACACCTTC.